This paragraph covers one T cell receptor beta chain sequence. Per the study methods: Reference gene primer amplification in the assay estimated nucleated cell counts. Using immunoSEQ multiplex PCR, the repertoire was profiled, and TCRdb retains in-frame clones only, with some absent. V and J calls plus clone size are reproduced from that table; the DNA served to infer D and trimming. The sample carries some 99,000 clones, about 85% recorded once. This entry comes from a study of blood T cell repertoires in COVID-19. The overall study: Sites across the United States, Italy and Spain contributed samples from acute and convalescent COVID-19. PBMCs, B-cell-depleted T cells, or T cells provided the cDNA or gDNA that made up the material.

The CDR3 runs 15 residues. CDR1 is SGHDN and CDR2 is FVKESK in the germline V gene. Germline trimming cut 1 base from V and 7 bases from J; bases unmatched to any gene: 4. The specimen sequenced was peripheral blood. The rearrangement uses TRBV14 and TRBJ1-6; 7 nucleotides agree with TRBD1. The clonotype comes from a man aged 65 to 79 with acute or convalescent COVID-19. The CDR3 nucleotides read TGTGCCAGCAGCCAAGTTATAGGGGGCAATTCACCCCTCCACTTT. Translated, it gives CASSQVIGGNSPLHF.